The 17 T cell receptor beta chains listed next were all sequenced from one sample in a study of T cell responses to AZD1222 COVID-19 vaccine. Produced via immunoSEQ multiplex PCR; TCRdb's table is partial and in-frame only. Seen here are some 81,000 clones, 86% observed once, and the top ten hold more than 5%. Sequencing used peripheral blood, obtained 28 days after the second AZD1222 dose. The receptors were sampled from an adult who received the AZD1222 COVID-19 vaccine.

A single count supports this clone. V gene TRBV10-3 combines with J gene TRBJ2-3, with unresolved D. The CDR3 contains 13 residues. Germline V gene data show CDR1 as ENHRY and CDR2 as SYGVKD. Trimming took off 4 bases at V and 1 base at J, with 6 bases between the two ends. The CDR3 reads CAISVPGTDTQYF. The CDR3 bases are TGTGCCATCAGTGTGCCAGGCACAGATACGCAGTATTTT.

The chain employs TRBV7-9 and TRBJ2-5; 7 bases are shared with TRBD1. V trimming: 5 bases; J trimming: 7 bases; junction bases outside the gene matches: 13. CDR3 size: 15 residues. Looked up from germline, CDR1 is SEHNR and CDR2 is FQNEAQ (reference sequence). The CDR3 loop is CASSPEGQLQGTQYF. In DNA form, the CDR3 reads TGTGCCAGCAGCCCCGAGGGACAGCTACAGGGGACCCAGTACTTC.

This chain links TRBV28 with TRBJ1-2, with D possibly being TRBD1 (6 bases). Germline V CDR1 and CDR2: MDHEN, SYDVKM. The CDR3 loop spans 14 amino acids. Trimming cost V 5 bases and J 2 bases, with 12 bases left between them. CDR3 sequence reads: CASSVTGQNYGYTF. The CDR3 DNA reads TGTGCCAGCAGTGTAACCGGACAGAACTATGGCTACACCTTC.

The chain combines TRBV3-1 (or the pseudogene TRBV3-2) with TRBJ1-1, with D unclear. This CDR3 region has 14 residues. Germline loops: CDR1 LGHDT, CDR2 YNNKEL (reference sequence). Trimming stripped 0 bases from V and 0 bases from J, with 5 bases between. The CDR3 bases are TGTGCCAGCAGCCAAGAGGGAATGAACACTGAAGCTTTCTTT. Amino acids: CASSQEGMNTEAFF.

The gene calls are TRBV5-1 and TRBJ2-1, with D unresolved. This CDR3 contains 16 residues. Trimming left V 0 bases short and J 0 bases short, with 10 bases between. Germline loops: CDR1 SGHRS, CDR2 YFSETQ. CDR3 in amino acids: CASSLAAVSSYNEQFF. The CDR3, as DNA: TGCGCCAGCAGCTTGGCCGCAGTTAGCTCCTACAATGAGCAGTTCTTC.

This clone was found a few times. The V and J genes are TRBV5-4 and TRBJ1-6; TRBD1 might be the D (5 bases). The germline gives CDR1 SGHNT, CDR2 YYREEE (reference sequence). Trimming took off 5 bases at V and 6 bases at J, with 12 bases between the two ends. This CDR3 region has 14 residues. The CDR3 coding sequence is TGTGCCAGCAGTTTGACAGTCTTTAATTCACCCCTCCACTTT. As protein: CASSLTVFNSPLHF.

The gene calls are TRBV10-2 and TRBJ2-1; 7 nucleotides match TRBD2. The germline V gene has CDR1 WSHSY and CDR2 SAAADI. The CDR3 spans 14 residues. The V gene end was trimmed by 6 bases and the J gene end by 2 bases; junction bases not matched to a gene: 4. The CDR3 region is CASRGAGPYNEQFF. For the CDR3, the DNA is TGCGCCAGCAGAGGAGCGGGACCCTACAATGAGCAGTTCTTC.

V gene TRBV7-2 combines with J gene TRBJ1-2; 9 positions agree with TRBD1. This CDR3 is 14 amino acids long. In germline, CDR1 is SGHTA, CDR2 FQGNSA. Trimming removed 3 bases from V and 14 bases from J; junction bases left unmatched: 13. The CDR3 coding sequence is TGTGCCAGCAGCTTGGCGGACAGGGGCACCCCCACAACCTTC. Translating it yields CASSLADRGTPTTF.

The V gene is TRBV27, the J gene TRBJ2-7; weak D call: TRBD2 (5 bases). The V and J ends lost 1 base and 0 bases respectively, with 16 bases between them. Germline values: CDR1 MNHEY, CDR2 SMNVEV (reference sequence). There are 17 residues in the CDR3. Here the CDR3 DNA reads TGTGCCAGCAGTTTATTAGGTCCGCGGGTAAGCTCCTACGAGCAGTACTTC. Residues: CASSLLGPRVSSYEQYF.

The J gene is TRBJ1-1, the V gene TRBV6-2 or TRBV6-3; D is ambiguous. Trimming took off 0 bases at V and 4 bases at J, with 12 bases between the two ends. From germline, CDR1 is MNHEY and CDR2 SVGEGT. CDR3 size: 15 residues. This CDR3 is CASSYSGIGSTEAFF. In DNA, the CDR3 is TGTGCCAGCAGTTACTCTGGGATAGGGAGCACTGAAGCTTTCTTT.

This chain uses TRBV5-1 with TRBJ2-3; D unclear. Trimming removed 0 bases at V and 0 bases at J, with 8 bases between. Germline V lookup: CDR1 SGHRS, CDR2 YFSETQ. This CDR3 has 15 residues. This CDR3 is CASSLAATSTDTQYF. The CDR3 DNA sequence: TGCGCCAGCAGCTTGGCCGCGACTAGCACAGATACGCAGTATTTT.

About this clone: Other DNA sequences in the sample encode the same CDR3. The chain joins TRBV3-1 (or the pseudogene TRBV3-2) to TRBJ1-5, with 7 nucleotides matching TRBD1. This CDR3 contains 15 residues. From germline, CDR1 is LGHDT and CDR2 YNNKEL (reference sequence). V gave up 3 bases and J gave up 1 base; unmatched junction bases: 3. CDR3 region: CASSQGTVSNQPQHF. CDR3 nucleotide sequence: TGTGCCAGCAGCCAGGGGACAGTAAGCAATCAGCCCCAGCATTTT.

The V gene is TRBV5-1, the J gene TRBJ1-4; TRBD1 might be the D (6 bases). The CDR3 has 14 amino acids. Germline values: CDR1 SGHRS, CDR2 YFSETQ. The V and J ends lost 4 bases and 6 bases respectively, with 13 bases between them. CDR3 sequence (DNA): TGCGCCAGCAGCCATGAGGGGGATGATGAAAAACTGTTTTTT. Amino acids: CASSHEGDDEKLFF. Full variable domain (rest looked up from reference TRBV5-1 and TRBJ1-4): KAGVTQTPRYLIKTRGQQVTLSCSPISGHRSVSWYQQTPGQGLQFLFEYFSETQRNKGNFPGRFSGRQFSNSRSEMNVSTLELGDSALYLCASSHEGDDEKLFFGSGTQLSVL.

The chain combines TRBV10-1 with TRBJ2-3; 13 bases match TRBD2. With V trimmed by 4 bases and J by 4 bases, 2 bases remained unmatched. This CDR3 spans 15 amino acids. Germline V CDR1 and CDR2: WNHNN, SYGVQD (reference sequence). The CDR3 DNA is TGCGCCAGCAGTGGGACTAGCGGGAGTCCAGATACGCAGTATTTT. Translating gives CASSGTSGSPDTQYF.

The J gene is TRBJ2-7, the V gene TRBV6-5, with D perhaps matching TRBD1 or TRBD2 (6 bases each). Germline V gene data show CDR1 as MNHEY and CDR2 as SVGAGI. The germline V and J ends were trimmed by 2 bases and 1 base, with 12 bases remaining between them. The CDR3 sequence is 15 residues long. The CDR3 spells CASSYRGVGSYEQYF. The DNA of the CDR3 is TGTGCCAGCAGTTACAGGGGGGTAGGGTCCTACGAGCAGTACTTC.

The genes are TRBV7-6 and TRBJ2-5; D possibly corresponds to TRBD2 (7 bases). Trimming stripped 5 bases from V and 2 bases from J, with 12 bases between. Germline CDR1 is SGHVS and CDR2 is FNYEAQ. The CDR3 loop spans 14 amino acids. The CDR3 bases are TGTGCCAGCAGCCTGGGGGGGACACAAGAGACCCAGTACTTC. Translating gives CASSLGGTQETQYF.

CDR3 DNA: TGTGCCAGCAGCACCCTGACTAGCGGGAGGGCCGACTACAATGAGCAGTTCTTC. Translated, it gives CASSTLTSGRADYNEQFF. The chain employs TRBV11-2 and TRBJ2-1, with TRBD2 identical over 14 bases. Germline CDR1 and CDR2: SGHAT and FQNNGV. The CDR3 covers 18 residues. The ends lost 5 bases at V and 3 bases at J; junction bases unmatched: 9.